The rows below give T cell receptor beta chains drawn from one sample of a study of PD-1 blockade in mismatch repair-deficient tumors. The repertoire was sequenced with immunoSEQ multiplex PCR; TCRdb's copy has only in-frame clones and lacks some. This sample has about 51,000 clones, with more than 65% found just once. Source: peripheral blood, taken around 19 weeks after starting pembrolizumab. Receptor source: an adult with mismatch repair-deficient cancer. The CDR3 runs from the conserved cysteine through the conserved F or W. A D gene is named only where the DNA matches it firmly. Only part of the rows carry a size: once, few, many, or a class if the clone is expanded.

TRBJ1-1 | TRBV7-8 | NA | NA | CASIQVLNTEAFF | TGTGCCAGCATCCAGGTCTTGAACACTGAAGCTTTCTTT
TRBJ1-3 | TRBV10-3 | NA | NA | CAISESTPDSGNTIYF | TGTGCCATCAGTGAGTCGACGCCGGACTCTGGAAACACCATATATTTT
TRBJ1-1 | TRBV6-6 | NA | NA | CASSLKSGMNTEAFF | TGTGCCAGCAGTCTCAAATCAGGCATGAACACTGAAGCTTTCTTT
TRBJ2-6 | TRBV7-9 | TRBD1 | few | CASSRKGQEAGANVLTF | TGTGCCAGCAGCCGTAAGGGACAGGAGGCTGGGGCCAACGTCCTGACTTTC
TRBJ2-1 | TRBV7-9 | TRBD2 | NA | CASSFSFEREGRLQFF | TGTGCCAGCAGCTTTAGCTTTGAGCGGGAGGGCCGGTTGCAGTTCTTC
TRBJ2-1 | TRBV11-1 | TRBD2 | NA | CASSLKWTGGPNEQFF | TGTGCCAGCAGCTTAAAGTGGACGGGAGGGCCCAATGAGCAGTTCTTC
TRBJ1-2 | TRBV11-3 | NA | medium-sized | CASSWGSGSNYGYTF | TGTGCCAGCAGCTGGGGATCAGGGAGTAACTATGGCTACACCTTC
TRBJ2-1 | TRBV7-2 | NA | NA | CASSSWWGAEQFF | TGTGCCAGCAGTTCATGGTGGGGGGCAGAGCAGTTCTTC
TRBJ2-1 | TRBV11-2 | TRBD1 | few | CASSLGQGDYNEQFF | TGTGCCAGCAGTCTCGGACAGGGGGACTACAATGAGCAGTTCTTC
TRBJ1-5 | TRBV27 | NA | NA | CASSFGRGDSNQPQHF | TGTGCCAGCAGTTTTGGCAGGGGAGATAGCAATCAGCCCCAGCATTTT
TRBJ2-5 | TRBV2 | TRBD1 | NA | CASSEAPRGKTQYF | TGTGCCAGCAGTGAAGCACCCAGGGGGAAGACCCAGTACTTC
TRBJ1-5 | TRBV28 | TRBD1 | NA | CASRKDRGSNQPQHF | TGTGCCAGCAGAAAGGACAGGGGCAGCAATCAGCCCCAGCATTTT
TRBJ2-1 | TRBV4-1 | TRBD2 | NA | CASSHRAGGNEQFF | TGCGCCAGCAGCCATAGGGCGGGGGGGAATGAGCAGTTCTTC
TRBJ2-5 | TRBV4-1 | TRBD2 | NA | CASSQDPASGRTQYF | TGCGCCAGCAGCCAAGATCCGGCTAGCGGGAGGACCCAGTACTTC
TRBJ1-2 | TRBV18 | NA | NA | CASSQDNYGYTF | TGTGCCAGCTCTCAAGACAACTATGGCTACACCTTC
TRBJ2-7 | TRBV6-1 | TRBD1 | NA | CASSKDRGLSYEQYF | TGTGCCAGCAGTAAGGACAGGGGTTTGAGCTACGAGCAGTACTTC
TRBJ1-5 | TRBV19 | NA | NA | CASSLQISNQPQHF | TGTGCCAGTAGTCTACAGATTAGCAATCAGCCCCAGCATTTT
TRBJ1-4 | TRBV19 | NA | NA | CASSIFPNEKLFF | TGTGCCAGTAGTATCTTCCCTAATGAAAAACTGTTTTTT
TRBJ2-3 | TRBV29-1 | TRBD2 | NA | CSAVAGADTQYF | TGCAGCGCCGTAGCGGGAGCCGATACGCAGTATTTT
TRBJ1-3 | TRBV7-6 | NA | NA | CASSSYDKDTIYF | TGTGCCAGCAGCTCATATGACAAGGACACCATATATTTT
TRBJ2-3 | TRBV2 | NA | few | CASSLNRAQYF | TGTGCCAGCAGTTTAAACCGGGCGCAGTATTTT
TRBJ1-5 | TRBV7-9 | NA | NA | CASSPQTRQLYSNQPQHF | TGTGCCAGCAGCCCGCAAACCCGCCAGCTCTATAGCAATCAGCCCCAGCATTTT
TRBJ1-1 | TRBV10-2 | NA | once | CASSVESMNTEAFF | TGCGCCAGCAGTGTCGAGTCCATGAACACTGAAGCTTTCTTT
TRBJ2-2 | TRBV19 | TRBD2 | NA | CATGLAGVPGELFF | TGTGCCACTGGACTAGCGGGAGTCCCCGGGGAGCTGTTTTTT
TRBJ1-2 | TRBV29-1 | NA | once | CSVGGVGNYGYTF | TGCAGCGTGGGGGGGGTCGGTAACTATGGCTACACCTTC
TRBJ2-5 | TRBV2 | NA | NA | CASRAGVQETQYF | TGTGCCAGCAGGGCAGGGGTCCAAGAGACCCAGTACTTC
TRBJ1-5 | TRBV6-6 | NA | few | CASHSGGPQHF | TGTGCCAGTCACAGCGGAGGGCCCCAGCATTTT
TRBJ2-3 | TRBV9 | TRBD1 | NA | CASSPWTGTDTQYF | TGTGCCAGCAGCCCGTGGACAGGGACAGATACGCAGTATTTT
TRBJ2-7 | TRBV11-2 | NA | once | CARMGRRTDEQYF | TGTGCCAGGATGGGACGGAGAACCGACGAGCAGTACTTC
TRBJ1-1 | TRBV4-1 | TRBD1 | NA | CASSPYRGGDTEAFF | TGCGCCAGCAGCCCTTACAGGGGAGGGGACACTGAAGCTTTCTTT
TRBJ1-2 | TRBV6-5 | TRBD1 | NA | CASSWLTGGNYGYTF | TGTGCCAGCAGTTGGTTGACAGGGGGGAACTATGGCTACACCTTC
TRBJ2-3 | TRBV18 | TRBD1 | once | CASSPGQGNTDTQYF | TGTGCCAGCTCACCAGGACAGGGTAACACAGATACGCAGTATTTT
TRBJ1-2 | TRBV10-3 | NA | NA | CAISDRVNGYTF | TGTGCCATCAGTGACAGGGTAAATGGCTACACCTTC
TRBJ1-2 | TRBV6-5 | NA | once | CASRNRGGGYTF | TGTGCCAGCAGGAATAGGGGAGGCGGCTACACCTTC